The clone carrying this TCR beta chain was seen more than once but under ten times. Its antigen is as yet unknown. The data belong to a study of early T cells in non-severe SARS-CoV-2 infection. Study-level information: Chains were not paired, and sequencing was done on bulk RNA from unsorted whole blood.

Germline loops: CDR1 LNHDA, CDR2 SQIVND (reference sequence). The CDR3 contains 14 residues. The V segment lost 0 bases and the J segment 6 bases; nucleotides outside the gene matches: 1. Broader study findings: VDJdb-based matching was biased toward anti-spike CD8 responses and missed private and CD4 specificities.

As part of library construction, unique molecular identifiers were attached to individual cDNA molecules. TCRdb used MiXCR to reprocess the 5' RACE reads, holding one entry per CDR3 protein. The repertoire holds tens of thousands of distinct CDR3 sequences, roughly a tenth seen once, with around 7.3% in the top ten. V gene TRBV19 combines with J gene TRBJ1-4, with 7 bases that match TRBD1. This TCR was recovered from an adult who was a healthcare worker with PCR-confirmed SARS-CoV-2 infection or an uninfected control (not recorded which). The sequences come from whole blood, collected at baseline. This chain's CDR3 is CASSIETGDEKLFF. The CDR3 DNA reads TGTGCCAGTAGTATAGAAACAGGGGATGAAAAACTGTTTTTT.